This TCR beta chain is drawn from a study of blood T cell repertoires in COVID-19 (dated by TCRdb to about 2020). About the study as a whole: The collaborator samples originated in the United States, Italy and Spain and spanned the acute and convalescent phases of COVID-19. The repertoires were made available in a free public database intended to serve as a resource for research on the immune response to SARS-CoV-2. Where available, HLA class I and class II types were obtained from metadata supplied by the sample provider rather than from assay-based typing. Deeply sampled blood TCRbeta repertoires from subjects exposed to, actively infected with, or recovered from COVID-19 were included in the dataset. Samples were obtained from the ongoing ImmuneRACE study (first 160 participants) and from roughly 1,300 subjects provided by 6 global collaborators. The prospective study material was composed of cDNA or gDNA derived from T cells, B-cell-depleted T cells, or PBMCs. The sample metadata nearly always contained a de-identified subject ID, COVID-19 status, age in years and sex. The research as a whole found: The quantity of clinical and demographic metadata differed by source and by participant and was supplied without curation.

TCRbeta CDR3 regions were amplified from genomic DNA by means of the immunoSEQ Assay, a bias-controlled multiplex PCR. For the original study's pipeline: The number of nucleated cells in each sample was estimated by amplification of reference gene primers within the assay. Sequence reads were collapsed and filtered to measure the absolute abundance of every unique TCRbeta CDR3 rearrangement. For each sample, productive Simpson clonality was calculated as the square root of Simpson's diversity index over productive rearrangements. TCRdb's version of the immuneACCESS table is confined to in-frame rearrangements and falls short of the full clone set. An unresolved V gene accounts for under half of the shortfall where checked; the remainder is of unknown origin. That table gives V, J and clone size, and the DNA gave D and trimming. Recorded for this sample are about 220,000 clones; approximately 90% of them occurred a single time. Around 2.5% of the sample is in the top ten clones.

Comments on this clone: Its antigen target is currently unknown. No qualities accompany the bases; no much larger clone lies one base away.

The CDR3 runs 11 amino acids, cysteine and phenylalanine included. Just the 33-base CDR3 DNA is kept, in frame starting at base 1. The V end gives up 4 bases and the J end 15 bases, leaving 6 bases in the junction not matched to a gene. According to the germline V gene (reference sequence), CDR1 reads GTSNPN and CDR2 reads SVGIG. Participants in the prospective study were aged about 18 to 95 years, lived in 20 to 25 United States geographic areas, and enrolled through a virtual design. To assign participants to cohorts, the prospective study relied on clinical history that participants themselves reported in a screening survey and a study questionnaire. Each participant in the prospective study had whole blood, serum and a nasopharyngeal or oropharyngeal swab collected by mobile phlebotomists. Prospective study participants could optionally give additional blood draws and questionnaires over an approximately two-month period. Before DNA extraction, blood samples from the prospective study were shipped at room temperature or frozen.

The sequencing sample was made of PBMCs or T cells enriched from blood (not recorded which). The chain joins TRBV30 to TRBJ2-1; TRBD1 aligns with 10 central bases. The sequence came from a woman between 40 and 50 years old with acute COVID-19. The nucleotide sequence is given as TGTGCCTGGACCGAGACAGGGGGCCCGTTCTTC. It translates to CAWTETGGPFF. This CDR3, with the reference TRBV30 and TRBJ2-1 proteins standing in past its ends, gives the full variable domain SQTIHQWPATLVQPVGSPLSLECTVEGTSNPNLYWYRQAAGRGLQLLFYSVGIGQISSEVPQNLSASRPQDRQFILSSKKLLLSDSGFYLCAWTETGGPFFGPGTRLTVL.